This T cell receptor beta chain was recorded in a study of blood T cell repertoires in COVID-19 (dated by TCRdb to the early 2020s). Regarding the study in general: Samples from collaborators originated in the United States, Italy and Spain and spanned both the acute and convalescent phases of COVID-19. The prospective study material was composed of cDNA or gDNA derived from T cells, B-cell-depleted T cells, or PBMCs. The dataset comprised deeply sampled blood TCRbeta repertoires from subjects exposed to, actively infected with, or recovered from COVID-19. The repertoires were made available in a free public database intended to serve as a resource for research on the immune response to SARS-CoV-2. Samples were obtained from the ongoing ImmuneRACE study (first 160 participants) and from over 1,000 subjects provided by 6 global collaborators. Sample metadata almost always included a de-identified subject ID, COVID-19 status, age in years and sex. Where available, HLA class I and class II types were obtained from metadata supplied by the sample provider rather than from assay-based typing.

Overall study results and their limits: Clinical and demographic metadata were provided uncurated, with the amount varying by source and participant.

TCRbeta CDR3 regions were amplified from genomic DNA by means of the immunoSEQ Assay, a bias-controlled multiplex PCR. On the study's bioinformatics: Within the assay, amplification of reference gene primers was used to estimate how many nucleated cells each sample contained. Sequence reads were collapsed and filtered to measure the absolute abundance of every unique TCRbeta CDR3 rearrangement. For each sample, productive Simpson clonality was calculated by taking the square root of Simpson's diversity index across productive rearrangements. This is the immuneACCESS table as TCRdb keeps it, with only in-frame sequences that have V and J called. A part of the clones is gone; compared with another copy, unresolved V genes explain less than half, and the rest is unexplained. The V and J calls and clone size were taken over from that table, and D and trimming were inferred from the DNA. Counted in this sample were around 480,000 clones; about 91% of them appeared once. Jointly, the top ten make up around 12% of the sample.

One collaborating source in Seattle enrolled patients while the patients were actively infected and followed the patients over time throughout the course of disease. Collaborating institutions collected whole blood in K2EDTA tubes following their own protocols. For TCRbeta analysis, collaborators shipped samples as frozen whole blood, isolated PBMCs, or DNA extracted from either of those sample types. A remark on this clone: It lacks a known antigen. Base-call qualities are not available, and no considerably larger clone is one nucleotide away.

Source material: peripheral blood. The clonotype originates from a woman in her forties or fifties with COVID-19, enrolled during active disease.

The DNA sequence is as follows: TGCGCCAGCAGGGCGACCCGACAGGACCCCCAGTTCTTC. This yields the protein CASRATRQDPQFF. This sequence uses TRBV10-1 and TRBJ2-1; the D gene is perhaps TRBD1, from 6 matching bases. Via the germline V gene (reference sequence), CDR1 is WNHNN and CDR2 SYGVQD. There are 13 amino acids in the CDR3, from cysteine to phenylalanine inclusive. The retained sequence is limited to the CDR3, 39 bases, with the frame set at the first base. The V end loses 6 bases and the J end loses 13 bases, and a stretch of 19 bases separates them.